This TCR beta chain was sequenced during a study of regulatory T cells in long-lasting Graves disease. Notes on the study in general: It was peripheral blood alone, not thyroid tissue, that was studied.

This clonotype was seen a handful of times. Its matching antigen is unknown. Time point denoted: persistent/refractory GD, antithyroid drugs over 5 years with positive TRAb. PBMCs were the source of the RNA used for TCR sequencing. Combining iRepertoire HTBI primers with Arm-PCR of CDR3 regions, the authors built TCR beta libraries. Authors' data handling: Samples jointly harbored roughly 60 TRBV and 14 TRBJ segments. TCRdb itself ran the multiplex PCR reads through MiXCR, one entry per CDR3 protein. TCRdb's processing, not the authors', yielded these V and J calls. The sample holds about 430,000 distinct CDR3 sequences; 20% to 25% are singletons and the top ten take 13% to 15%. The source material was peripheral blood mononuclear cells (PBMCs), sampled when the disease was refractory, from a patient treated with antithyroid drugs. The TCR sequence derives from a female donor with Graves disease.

For the CDR3, the DNA is TGTGCCAGCAGCTTACAAAACTGGGAGCAGTACTTC. Amino acids: CASSLQNWEQYF. The chain joins TRBV7-2 to TRBJ2-7; D unclear. This CDR3 comprises 12 residues. V was cut by 2 bases and J by 7 bases, with 9 bases left in between. Germline loops: CDR1 SGHTA, CDR2 FQGNSA. The variable domain in full, completed from reference TRBV7-2 and TRBJ2-7, reads GAGVSQSPSNKVTEKGKDVELRCDPISGHTALYWYRQSLGQGLEFLIYFQGNSAPDKSGLPSDRFSAERTGGSVSTLTIQRTQQEDSAVYLCASSLQNWEQYFGPGTRLTVT.